These T cell receptor beta chains were read from a single sample in a study of shared clonotypes between healthy human individuals. Assay used: immunoSEQ multiplex PCR; TCRdb lists only in-frame clones, some missing. Of a few hundred thousand clones listed, 60% to 80% are singletons. Sample: memory CD4+ T cells sorted from blood. These receptors came from a man aged 30-40 years in good health. The CDR3 runs from the conserved cysteine through the conserved F or W. Fields, in order: clone size, V gene, D gene, J gene, CDR3 DNA, CDR3 protein. D genes are given only for firm matches. Clone size, where shown, is once, few, many, or a class for clones that have expanded.

size: few
V: TRBV7-9
D: -
J: TRBJ1-1
DNA: TGTGCCAGCAGCTGGGGAGAGAACACTGAAGCTTTCTTT
CDR3: CASSWGENTEAFF

size: many
V: TRBV15
D: TRBD1
J: TRBJ2-2
DNA: TGTGCCACCAGCAGGGGACAGGGAATAGCCGGGGAGCTGTTTTTT
CDR3: CATSRGQGIAGELFF

size: many
V: TRBV2
D: TRBD1
J: TRBJ2-5
DNA: TGTGCCAGTTTCCGGGACAGGAACCAAGAGACCCAGTACTTC
CDR3: CASFRDRNQETQYF

size: -
V: TRBV5-1
D: -
J: TRBJ2-2
DNA: TGCGCCAGCGTAGCCGGGAACCAAGCCGGGGAGCTGTTTTTT
CDR3: CASVAGNQAGELFF

size: many
V: TRBV7-2
D: -
J: TRBJ2-7
DNA: TGTGCCAGCAGTGCGGGGCCGCTGGGCTACGAGCAGTACTTC
CDR3: CASSAGPLGYEQYF

size: -
V: TRBV5-1
D: -
J: TRBJ2-3
DNA: TGCGCCAGCAGCGGGCTGACTAGCACAGATACGCAGTATTTT
CDR3: CASSGLTSTDTQYF

size: once
V: TRBV11-2
D: TRBD2
J: TRBJ2-5
DNA: TGTGCCAGCAGCTTGGTCGGACTAGCGGGAGCAGGGAGACAAGAGACCCAGTACTTC
CDR3: CASSLVGLAGAGRQETQYF

size: -
V: TRBV5-1
D: TRBD1
J: TRBJ1-1
DNA: TGCGCCAGCAGCGGACAGGGGGCATTAACCGAAGCTTTCTTT
CDR3: CASSGQGALTEAFF

size: -
V: TRBV2
D: TRBD2
J: TRBJ2-2
DNA: TGTGCCAGCAAGGGACTAGTCGACACCGGGGAGCTGTTTTTT
CDR3: CASKGLVDTGELFF

size: -
V: TRBV11-3
D: TRBD2
J: TRBJ2-1
DNA: TGTGCCAGCAGCCCGAGAGCGGGAGAGCAGTTCTTC
CDR3: CASSPRAGEQFF

size: -
V: TRBV9
D: -
J: TRBJ2-1
DNA: TGTGCCAGCAGCGTTCAAGCCGTTGGCAATGAGCAGTTCTTC
CDR3: CASSVQAVGNEQFF

size: once
V: TRBV9
D: -
J: TRBJ1-1
DNA: TGTGCCAGCAGCGTATTCTCAGGGGTCGGTTTCACTGAAGCTTTCTTT
CDR3: CASSVFSGVGFTEAFF

size: -
V: TRBV7-9
D: TRBD2
J: TRBJ2-1
DNA: TGTGCCAGCAGCTTAGCCGGGAGGGTTAATGAGCAGTTCTTC
CDR3: CASSLAGRVNEQFF

size: -
V: TRBV7-2
D: TRBD1
J: TRBJ2-7
DNA: TGTGCCAGCAGCCCGGACAGGGAATACGAGCAGTACTTC
CDR3: CASSPDREYEQYF

size: -
V: TRBV9
D: -
J: TRBJ2-1
DNA: TGTGCCAGCAGCGTAGGGAGCTCCTACAATGAGCAGTTCTTC
CDR3: CASSVGSSYNEQFF

size: -
V: TRBV25-1
D: -
J: TRBJ2-1
DNA: TGTGCAGCTCAGGGAGACATAAGTACAAGCGAGCAGTTCTTC
CDR3: CAAQGDISTSEQFF

size: -
V: TRBV28
D: -
J: TRBJ2-7
DNA: TGTGCCAGCAGGACAGAGTACGAGCAGTACTTC
CDR3: CASRTEYEQYF

size: -
V: TRBV19
D: TRBD2
J: TRBJ2-1
DNA: TGTGCCAGTAGGTCTAGCGGTTACTCCTACAATGAGCAGTTCTTC
CDR3: CASRSSGYSYNEQFF

size: -
V: TRBV28
D: -
J: TRBJ2-6
DNA: TGTGCCAGCAGTTTATCGGGGCTCGGCTCTGGGGCCAACGTCCTGACTTTC
CDR3: CASSLSGLGSGANVLTF

size: many
V: TRBV4-3
D: -
J: TRBJ2-3
DNA: TGCGCCAGCAGCCAAGGAGACTCCACAGATACGCAGTATTTT
CDR3: CASSQGDSTDTQYF

size: -
V: TRBV29-1
D: TRBD2
J: TRBJ2-7
DNA: TGCAGCGTTCAGGGTGGGGCTAGCGGGACCTACGAGCAGTACTTC
CDR3: CSVQGGASGTYEQYF

size: -
V: TRBV10-3
D: TRBD1
J: TRBJ1-1
DNA: TGTGCCATCAGGGATTCGGGACAGATGAACACTGAAGCTTTCTTT
CDR3: CAIRDSGQMNTEAFF

size: -
V: TRBV19
D: -
J: TRBJ2-3
DNA: TGTGCCAGTAGTATCCGGAGGGGAGATACGCAGTATTTT
CDR3: CASSIRRGDTQYF

size: -
V: TRBV10-3
D: -
J: TRBJ1-4
DNA: TGTGCCATCAGTACTGACGCTAATGAAAAACTGTTTTTT
CDR3: CAISTDANEKLFF

size: once
V: TRBV7-9
D: -
J: TRBJ1-2
DNA: TGTGCCAGCAGCTGGGTCGCTGGACAGATTACTAACTATGGCTACACCTTC
CDR3: CASSWVAGQITNYGYTF

size: -
V: TRBV11-3
D: -
J: TRBJ2-2
DNA: TGTGCCAGCAGCTTATTCCAGAACACCGGGGAGCTGTTTTTT
CDR3: CASSLFQNTGELFF

size: -
V: TRBV7-2
D: TRBD1
J: TRBJ1-1
DNA: TGTGCCAGCAGCTTAGACGGCAGGGGGGACACTGAAGCTTTCTTT
CDR3: CASSLDGRGDTEAFF

size: -
V: TRBV11-2
D: -
J: TRBJ2-7
DNA: TGTGCCAGCAGCTCAAATAGGCAGGGTTTTAACGAGCAGTACTTC
CDR3: CASSSNRQGFNEQYF

size: -
V: TRBV27
D: -
J: TRBJ2-7
DNA: TGTGCCAGCAGTATCGGGGCAGACCATGCCTACGAGCAGTACTTC
CDR3: CASSIGADHAYEQYF

size: -
V: TRBV28
D: -
J: TRBJ2-7
DNA: TGTGCCAGCAGGGCGGTCAGGGGACCCAAATCCTACGAGCAGTACTTC
CDR3: CASRAVRGPKSYEQYF

size: few
V: TRBV6-1
D: -
J: TRBJ1-2
DNA: TGTGCCAGCAGTGAAGCGCTTGGGGCACCCAACTATGGCTACACCTTC
CDR3: CASSEALGAPNYGYTF

size: -
V: TRBV9
D: -
J: TRBJ2-3
DNA: TGTGCCAGCAGCACCCGTGAGGGGATGACAGATACGCAGTATTTT
CDR3: CASSTREGMTDTQYF

size: -
V: TRBV10-1
D: -
J: TRBJ2-1
DNA: TGCGCCAGCAGCAGGGACCTGCGCAATGAGCAGTTCTTC
CDR3: CASSRDLRNEQFF

size: -
V: TRBV7-8
D: -
J: TRBJ1-4
DNA: TGTGCCAGCAGCTTCACGCGGAGGGGGGAAAAACTGTTTTTT
CDR3: CASSFTRRGEKLFF

size: -
V: TRBV29-1
D: TRBD1
J: TRBJ2-3
DNA: TGCAGCGTGGGACAGGGAGCCACAGATACGCAGTATTTT
CDR3: CSVGQGATDTQYF

size: -
V: TRBV13
D: -
J: TRBJ2-1
DNA: TGTGCCAGCAGCTTAGGTGGGAGAGGATCCTACAATGAGCAGTTCTTC
CDR3: CASSLGGRGSYNEQFF

size: -
V: TRBV5-1
D: -
J: TRBJ1-1
DNA: TGCGCCAGCAGCTCCGGGAAGGGCCAGAGACCCCATCAAGCTTTCTTT
CDR3: CASSSGKGQRPHQAFF

size: many
V: TRBV7-9
D: -
J: TRBJ1-3
DNA: TGTGCCAGCAGCTTAGCAGGGAGCTACTCTGGAAACACCATATATTTT
CDR3: CASSLAGSYSGNTIYF

size: -
V: TRBV7-7
D: -
J: TRBJ2-5
DNA: TGTGCCAGCAGCTTAAACTTCGGGGATCCAGAGACCCAGTACTTC
CDR3: CASSLNFGDPETQYF

size: -
V: TRBV2
D: -
J: TRBJ2-1
DNA: TGTGCCAGCAGCCCCACAGGGCCCAATGAGCAGTTCTTC
CDR3: CASSPTGPNEQFF

size: -
V: TRBV6-5
D: -
J: TRBJ2-1
DNA: TGTGCCAGCAGTTACGGAGATAGTCGCTCCTACAATGAGCAGTTCTTC
CDR3: CASSYGDSRSYNEQFF